This T cell receptor beta chain was captured by sequencing in a study of vaccination and CD4 T cells after COVID-19. Overall study context: Typically, post-vaccine samples were obtained a median roughly 70 days after dose two, within a range of 14 to 241.

Oncomine TCR Beta short-read sequencing was applied to DNA from cultured CD4+ T cells. Via MiXCR, TCRdb re-called the PCR reads, giving one row per CDR3 protein. The sample yields 15,000 or so distinct CDR3 sequences, 21% seen once. This clonotype was seen a handful of times. Its antigen is not known. Study-level points and caveats: Although the median of SARS-CoV-2-reactive clonotypes rose from about 20 to 38, the change was not significant.

Specified treatment: roughly ten-day PBMC culture with coronavirus spike peptide pools or control peptides (ViraFEST assay). ViraFEST expanded antigen-specific T cells with peptide pools, then sequenced TCRs. This specimen was CD4+ T cells from blood, cultured in vitro, taken before SARS-CoV-2 vaccination. This sequence was found in a human donor who received a COVID-19 vaccine.

This CDR3 reads CASSYGQGGGYTF. The DNA of the CDR3 is TGTGCCAGCAGTTACGGGCAGGGAGGTGGCTACACCTTC. V gene TRBV6-5 combines with J gene TRBJ1-2; possible D gene TRBD1, 5 bases. Between the trimmed V and J ends, which lost 2 bases and 7 bases, there was a span of 11 bases. The CDR3 is 13 amino acids. Germline values: CDR1 MNHEY, CDR2 SVGAGI.